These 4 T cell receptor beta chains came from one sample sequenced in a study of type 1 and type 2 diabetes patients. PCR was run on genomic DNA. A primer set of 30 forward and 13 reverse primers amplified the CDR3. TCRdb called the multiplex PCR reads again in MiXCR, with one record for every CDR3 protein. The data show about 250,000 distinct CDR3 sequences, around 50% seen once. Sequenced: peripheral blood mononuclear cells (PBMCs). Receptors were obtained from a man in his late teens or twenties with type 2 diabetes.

In DNA form, the CDR3 reads TGTGCCAGCAGTGTAAGAAACTATGGCTACACCTTC. Protein: CASSVRNYGYTF. The chain links TRBV2 to TRBJ1-2; D unresolved. Between the trimmed V and J ends, which lost 4 bases and 2 bases, there was a span of 5 bases. CDR3 length: 12 residues. The germline V gene has CDR1 SNHLY and CDR2 FYNNEI.

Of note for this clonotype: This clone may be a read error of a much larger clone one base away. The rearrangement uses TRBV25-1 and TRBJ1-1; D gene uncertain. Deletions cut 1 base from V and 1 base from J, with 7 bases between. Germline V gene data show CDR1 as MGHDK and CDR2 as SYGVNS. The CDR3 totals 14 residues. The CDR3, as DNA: TGTGCCAGCAGTGAATCAAAGGCGAACACTGAAGCTTTCTTT. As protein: CASSESKANTEAFF.

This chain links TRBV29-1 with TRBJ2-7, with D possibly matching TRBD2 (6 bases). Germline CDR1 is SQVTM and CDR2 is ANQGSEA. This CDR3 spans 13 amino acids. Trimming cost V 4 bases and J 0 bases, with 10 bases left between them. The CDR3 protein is CSVAAGSSYEQYF. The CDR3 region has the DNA TGCAGCGTTGCTGCGGGGTCCTCCTACGAGCAGTACTTC.

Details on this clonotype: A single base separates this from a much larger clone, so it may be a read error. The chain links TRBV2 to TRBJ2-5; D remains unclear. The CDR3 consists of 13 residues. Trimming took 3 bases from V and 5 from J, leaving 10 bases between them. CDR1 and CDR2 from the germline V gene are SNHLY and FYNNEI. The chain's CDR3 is CASSEKGSETQYF. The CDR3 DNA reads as TGTGCCAGCAGTGAGAAGGGTTCGGAGACCCAGTACTTC.